This TCR beta chain derives from a study of PD-1 blockade in classical Hodgkin lymphoma. With V trimmed by 1 base and J by 2 bases, 9 bases remained unmatched. This CDR3 has 16 residues. From germline, CDR1 is GTSNPN and CDR2 SVGIG (reference sequence). Regarding time point: cycle 4 day 1 (C4D1), after more than five weeks of nivolumab. Exposure to brentuximab vedotin varied, and each patient had relapsed following autologous stem cell transplantation. Thawed PBMCs were subjected to magnetic negative selection, which yielded isolated CD8+ T cells. Some clones are missing from TCRdb's copy, which holds only in-frame ones; the method was immunoSEQ multiplex PCR. This table holds almost 20,000 clones, roughly 80% found once. The count of this clone is one.

The rearrangement uses TRBV30 and TRBJ2-3; 7 bases match TRBD2. The sequenced sample was CD8+ T cells from blood, obtained before the fourth cycle of nivolumab. The sequence was collected from a human donor with classical Hodgkin lymphoma. CDR3 sequence: CAWSGLANDYTDTQYF. The CDR3 DNA follows: TGTGCCTGGAGTGGACTAGCCAACGACTACACAGATACGCAGTATTTT.